This T cell receptor (beta chain) appears in the sequencing data of a study of blood T cell repertoires in COVID-19. The count of this clone is one. Methods used by the authors: Amplification of reference gene primers provided the estimated nucleated cell counts. Here immunoSEQ multiplex PCR was the method, and the copy in TCRdb shows in-frame clones only, minus some. V and J calls and clone size follow that table, whereas D and trimming were derived from the DNA. The sample has approximately 470,000 clones, approximately 86% seen once. Germline CDR1 SGDLS, CDR2 YYNGEE. J was trimmed by 7 bases and V by 4 bases; bases with no gene match: 11. The CDR3 is 16 amino acids.

The sequenced material came from PBMCs or T cells enriched from blood (not recorded which). The rearrangement uses TRBV9 and TRBJ2-2; 9 nucleotides line up with TRBD2. The receptor's source is a woman aged 18-35 years who had recovered from COVID-19. CDR3 protein: CASSPPAGGQVGELFF. For the CDR3, the DNA is TGTGCCAGCAGCCCGCCCGCGGGGGGGCAGGTCGGGGAGCTGTTTTTT.